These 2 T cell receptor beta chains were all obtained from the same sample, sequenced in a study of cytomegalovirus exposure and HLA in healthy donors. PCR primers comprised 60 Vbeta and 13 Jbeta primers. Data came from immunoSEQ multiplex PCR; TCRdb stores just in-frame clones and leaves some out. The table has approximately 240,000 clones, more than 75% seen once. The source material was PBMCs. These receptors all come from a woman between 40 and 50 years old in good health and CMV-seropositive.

CDR3 sequence (DNA): TGTGCCAGAAGCTTCCGGGACAGGGGATCCTACGAGCAGTACTTC. Its protein is CARSFRDRGSYEQYF. J is TRBJ2-7 and V is TRBV5-3; the match to TRBD1 covers 10 bases. TRBV5-3 is annotated as an ORF whose role is uncertain. The V gene end was trimmed by 2 bases and the J gene end by 1 base; junction bases not matched to a gene: 3. This CDR3 region has 15 residues.

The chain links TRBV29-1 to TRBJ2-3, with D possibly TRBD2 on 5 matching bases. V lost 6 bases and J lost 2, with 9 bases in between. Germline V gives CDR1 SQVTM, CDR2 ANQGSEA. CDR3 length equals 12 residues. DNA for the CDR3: TGCAGCGTGAGGGTTAACACAGATACGCAGTATTTT. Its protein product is CSVRVNTDTQYF.